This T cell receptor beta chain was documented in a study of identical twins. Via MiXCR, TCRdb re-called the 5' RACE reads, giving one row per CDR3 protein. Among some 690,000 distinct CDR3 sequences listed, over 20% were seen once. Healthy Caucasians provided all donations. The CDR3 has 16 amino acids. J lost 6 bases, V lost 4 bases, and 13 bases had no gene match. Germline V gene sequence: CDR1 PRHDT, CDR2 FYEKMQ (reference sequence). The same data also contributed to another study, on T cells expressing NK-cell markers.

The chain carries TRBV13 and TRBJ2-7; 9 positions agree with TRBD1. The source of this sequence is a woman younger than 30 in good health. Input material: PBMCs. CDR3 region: CASSSTGTGKKSEQYF. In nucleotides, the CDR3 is TGTGCCAGCAGCTCCACCGGGACAGGGAAAAAAAGCGAGCAGTACTTC.